The 9 T cell receptor beta chains below were found in one sample sequenced in a study of shared clonotypes between healthy human individuals. TCRdb keeps only in-frame clones here, not all; method: immunoSEQ multiplex PCR. The sample yields fewer than 1.6 million clones, approximately 98.5% seen once. The material sequenced was naive CD4+ T cells sorted from blood. Subset noted: CD45RA+ positively selected. These receptor sequences come from a man younger than 40 in good health.

The V and J genes are TRBV7-2 and TRBJ2-3; 10 bases are a match to TRBD1. Germline V gene lookup returns CDR1 SGHTA and CDR2 FQGNSA. V gave up 1 base and J gave up 4 bases; unmatched junction bases: 5. The CDR3 covers 16 residues. The DNA for the CDR3 is TGTGCCAGCAGCTTAGGAAGACAGGGGGCGGCAGATACGCAGTATTTT. As protein: CASSLGRQGAADTQYF.

The rearrangement links TRBV7-2 to TRBJ2-5; D remains ambiguous. V lost 3 bases and J 5 bases, leaving 10 bases between the germline ends. The CDR3 is 13 amino acids. Germline loops: CDR1 SGHTA, CDR2 FQGNSA. The CDR3 sequence: CASSLQVGETQYF. In DNA form, the CDR3 reads TGTGCCAGCAGCTTGCAGGTTGGGGAGACCCAGTACTTC.

In nucleotides, the CDR3 is TGTGCCATCAGGACGGGACAGGGGAATTCTGGGGCCAACGTCCTGACTTTC. Protein sequence: CAIRTGQGNSGANVLTF. The chain carries TRBV10-3 and TRBJ2-6, with TRBD1 matching over 10 bases. The germline gives CDR1 ENHRY, CDR2 SYGVKD. With V trimmed by 6 bases and J by 1 base, 6 bases remained unmatched. The CDR3 is 17 residues long.

This chain links TRBV7-8 with TRBJ1-2; perhaps TRBD1 as D (5 bases). Looked up from germline, CDR1 is SGHVS and CDR2 is FQNEAQ. This CDR3 is 17 amino acids long. Trimming left V 1 base short and J 4 bases short, with 19 bases between. CDR3 amino acids: CASSLVRGPADFYGYTF. In DNA form, the CDR3 reads TGTGCCAGCAGCTTAGTGAGGGGACCCGCCGATTTCTATGGCTACACCTTC.

V usage is TRBV6-5 and J usage is TRBJ2-5, with D possibly matching TRBD2 (6 bases). Germline CDR1 MNHEY, CDR2 SVGAGI. V lost 10 bases to trimming and J lost 1 base, with 16 bases between them. The CDR3 runs 14 residues. This CDR3 is CATHSPGGQETQYF. The CDR3 nucleotides read TGTGCCACTCACTCCCCCGGGGGCCAAGAGACCCAGTACTTC.

With respect to this clone: The same CDR3 is also encoded by other DNA sequences in this sample. The chain couples TRBV15 to TRBJ2-1; D is ambiguous. This CDR3 spans 12 amino acids. With 1 base removed from V and 9 bases from J, the gap between germline ends came to 7 bases. CDR1 is LNHNV and CDR2 is YYDKDF in the germline V gene (reference sequence). CDR3 coding DNA: TGTGCCACCAGCAGAGGGCGGAGTGAGCAGTTCTTC. This translates into CATSRGRSEQFF.

In the case of this clone: Other DNA sequences from this sample encode an identical CDR3 as well. The chain is built from TRBV6-1 and TRBJ1-5; D is unresolved. Trimming left V 0 bases short and J 6 bases short, with 3 bases between. Germline CDR1 reads MNHNS; CDR2 reads SASEGT. The CDR3 has 12 amino acids. The CDR3 loop reads CASSEALQPQHF. For the CDR3, the DNA is TGTGCCAGCAGTGAAGCTCTTCAGCCCCAGCATTTT.

J is TRBJ1-2 and V is TRBV5-8, with D possibly matching TRBD1 (5 bases). From germline, CDR1 is SGHTS and CDR2 YDEGEE. Trimming shortened V by 4 bases and J by 13 bases, and 14 bases separated the two germline ends. The CDR3 consists of 11 residues. The CDR3 DNA is TGTGCCAGCAGCGCTGATGACAGATCCACCTTC. This sequence encodes CASSADDRSTF.

The chain joins TRBV5-1 to TRBJ1-4; D is unclear. This CDR3 has 14 residues. Germline CDR1 is SGHRS and CDR2 is YFSETQ. V dropped 6 bases and J dropped 3 bases, with 12 bases sitting between them. The CDR3 region is CASMRGASNEKLFF. CDR3 bases: TGCGCCAGCATGCGAGGAGCGTCTAATGAAAAACTGTTTTTT. Supplemented by reference TRBV5-1 and TRBJ1-4, the full variable domain reads KAGVTQTPRYLIKTRGQQVTLSCSPISGHRSVSWYQQTPGQGLQFLFEYFSETQRNKGNFPGRFSGRQFSNSRSEMNVSTLELGDSALYLCASMRGASNEKLFFGSGTQLSVL.